This record concerns one T cell receptor (beta chain) sequence. Its antigen is unknown. One entry per CDR3 protein, called by TCRdb with MiXCR from the 5' RACE reads. The data contain roughly 8,500 distinct CDR3 sequences, 55% of them singletons. General study findings and limits: Tumor Tregs overlapped most with tumor, then blood, naive CD4+ cells. Tumor memory CD4+ T cell TCR gene usage clustered with blood and lymph node memory CD4+ cells and lymph node naive CD4+ cells.

With 0 bases removed from V and 3 bases from J, the gap between germline ends came to 10 bases. Germline loops: CDR1 SGDLS, CDR2 YYNGEE. This CDR3 contains 15 residues. Cells sorted as Tregs were CD4+, CD25+ and CD127-/low. This sequence was found in a female donor with breast cancer. Sequencing input: Tregs sorted from a lymph node. This rearrangement joins TRBV9 to TRBJ1-5, with D uncertain. In nucleotides, the CDR3 is TGTGCCAGCAGCGTAGATGTGGGTGACAATCAGCCCCAGCATTTT. Protein sequence: CASSVDVGDNQPQHF.